The 29 T cell receptor beta chains listed next were all sequenced from one sample in a study of blood T cell repertoires in COVID-19. Assay: immunoSEQ multiplex PCR; the TCRdb copy retains only in-frame clones and omits some. In the table there are 120,000 to 150,000 clones, 75% to 90% of which are singletons. Sequencing was done on a sample of peripheral blood. Every receptor here comes from a woman aged 55-69 years with active COVID-19.

Notes on this clone: This CDR3 is also generated by other DNA sequences in the sample. The chain recombines TRBV7-2 with TRBJ2-1; the match to TRBD2 covers 9 bases. The CDR3 extends over 16 amino acids. The germline CDR1 and CDR2 sequences are SGHTA and FQGNSA. V was clipped by 0 bases and J by 4 bases; unmatched bases: 4. CDR3 amino acids: CASSLAASGTYNEQFF. In nucleotides, the CDR3 is TGTGCCAGCAGCTTAGCGGCTAGCGGGACTTACAATGAGCAGTTCTTC.

The chain carries TRBV29-1 and TRBJ2-1, with TRBD2 identical over 13 bases. The germline CDR1 and CDR2 sequences are SQVTM and ANQGSEA. V was clipped by 4 bases and J by 7 bases; unmatched bases: 13. This CDR3 comprises 17 residues. This chain's CDR3 is CSVGGPLAGGSLNEQFF. CDR3 nucleotides: TGCAGCGTTGGGGGGCCACTAGCGGGAGGGTCATTGAATGAGCAGTTCTTC.

DNA of the CDR3: TGCGCCAGCAGCTTTGGTACCCCCAGCGAGCAGTACTTC. Encoded protein: CASSFGTPSEQYF. The chain combines TRBV5-1 with TRBJ2-7; D gene unclear. Germline V gene data show CDR1 as SGHRS and CDR2 as YFSETQ. V dropped 2 bases and J dropped 6 bases, with 12 bases sitting between them. The CDR3 is made up of 13 amino acids.

J is TRBJ2-3 and V is TRBV28, with D perhaps matching TRBD2 (5 bases). The CDR3 length is 14 residues. V was clipped by 7 bases and J by 4 bases, with 15 bases between them. The V gene's germline CDR1 is MDHEN and CDR2 SYDVKM. The CDR3 here is CASTERQRADTQYF. The DNA for the CDR3 is TGTGCCAGCACCGAGCGCCAGAGGGCAGATACGCAGTATTTT.

As DNA, the CDR3 is TGTGCCAGCAGCTTAGATAGACAGGGACTCAACGAGCAGTACTTC. Encoded protein: CASSLDRQGLNEQYF. The rearrangement joins TRBV7-2 to TRBJ2-7, with a weak D call TRBD1 (7 bases). CDR1 and CDR2 (germline): SGHTA, FQGNSA. The V end lost 1 base, the J end lost 5 bases, and 15 bases lay between the germline ends. The CDR3 is 15 amino acids.

The rearrangement joins TRBV7-9 to TRBJ2-1; D not certain. Trimming cost V 5 bases and J 10 bases, with 12 bases left between them. The CDR3 spans 12 residues. In germline, CDR1 is SEHNR, CDR2 FQNEAQ (reference sequence). CDR3 protein: CASSPSDWEQFF. CDR3 DNA sequence: TGTGCCAGCAGCCCGAGCGATTGGGAGCAGTTCTTC.

Comments on this clone: The same CDR3 arises from other DNA sequences in this sample as well. The V call is TRBV19, the J call TRBJ2-5; TRBD2 might be the D (5 bases). V lost 1 base and J 5 bases, leaving 5 bases between the germline ends. The CDR3 is 12 residues long. Germline V gene lookup returns CDR1 LNHDA and CDR2 SQIVND (reference sequence). This chain's CDR3 is CASSIGRETQYF. Here the CDR3 DNA reads TGTGCCAGTAGTATAGGGAGGGAGACCCAGTACTTC.

The rearrangement joins TRBV4-1 to TRBJ2-3; tentative D call: TRBD2 (6 bases). V was trimmed by 5 bases and J by 0 bases, leaving 12 bases between them. The CDR3 extends over 15 amino acids. Germline CDR1 reads MGHRA; CDR2 reads YSYEKL. Written as DNA, the CDR3 is TGCGCCAGCAGCTGGCTAGCGACAAGCACAGATACGCAGTATTTT. Protein: CASSWLATSTDTQYF.

The chain links TRBV5-1 to TRBJ2-2; D is possibly TRBD2 (5 bases). This CDR3 has 14 residues. In germline, CDR1 is SGHRS, CDR2 YFSETQ. Between the trimmed V and J ends, which lost 4 bases and 5 bases, there was a span of 12 bases. The CDR3 reads CASSPRSGTGELFF. CDR3 in DNA: TGCGCCAGCAGCCCACGGTCGGGGACCGGGGAGCTGTTTTTT.

The genes are TRBV12-3 or TRBV12-4 and TRBJ1-5; 7 nucleotides align to TRBD1. V shed 6 bases, J shed 5 bases, and the junction held 4 bases outside the gene matches. This CDR3 comprises 13 residues. DNA for the CDR3: TGTGCCAGCAGCGGACAGGTCTATCAGCCCCAGCATTTT. It encodes CASSGQVYQPQHF.

The chain links TRBV6-5 to TRBJ2-3; 7 positions match TRBD2. V shed 0 bases and J 2 bases; nucleotides not matched to a gene: 5. This CDR3 comprises 16 residues. Germline values: CDR1 MNHEY, CDR2 SVGAGI. The CDR3 coding sequence is TGTGCCAGCAGTTACTCGCTAGCGGAGATCACAGATACGCAGTATTTT. This encodes CASSYSLAEITDTQYF.

The chain carries TRBV19 and TRBJ1-1; 7 bases agree with TRBD1. Germline V CDR1 and CDR2: LNHDA, SQIVND (reference sequence). The CDR3 covers 15 residues. V trimming: 3 bases; J trimming: 6 bases; junction bases outside the gene matches: 10. CDR3 protein: CASSILTGVGPEAFF. DNA for the CDR3: TGTGCCAGTAGTATCTTAACAGGGGTAGGACCTGAAGCTTTCTTT.

This chain links TRBV2 with TRBJ2-2; 13 bases map to TRBD2. Germline loops: CDR1 SNHLY, CDR2 FYNNEI. This CDR3 contains 14 residues. With V trimmed by 5 bases and J by 9 bases, 3 bases remained unmatched. The CDR3 loop reads CASSRTSGSRELFF. The CDR3 DNA reads as TGTGCCAGCAGTCGGACTAGCGGGAGTAGGGAGCTGTTTTTT.

This clone turned up a few times. This chain joins TRBV28 and TRBJ2-1; TRBD2 matches 7 bases. The CDR3 totals 15 residues. With 7 bases clipped from V and 7 bases from J, the junction kept 13 bases outside the gene matches. Germline CDR1 is MDHEN and CDR2 is SYDVKM. The CDR3 sequence is CASTLLRTSRNEQFF. CDR3 coding DNA: TGTGCCAGCACCCTCCTGAGGACTAGTAGGAATGAGCAGTTCTTC.

The J gene is TRBJ2-7, the V gene TRBV11-3; TRBD1 matches 7 bases. The CDR3 is made up of 14 amino acids. The ends lost 5 bases at V and 2 bases at J; junction bases unmatched: 6. Germline CDR1 and CDR2: SGHNT and YENEEA. This chain's CDR3 is CASSPGGRAYEQYF. CDR3 sequence (DNA): TGTGCCAGCAGCCCAGGGGGTAGAGCCTACGAGCAGTACTTC.

The chain joins TRBV9 to TRBJ2-2; TRBD2 matches 14 bases. This CDR3 comprises 20 residues. Germline-derived CDR1 and CDR2 are SGDLS and YYNGEE. V was pared by 4 bases and J by 2 bases, with 13 bases of the junction left unmatched. The CDR3 DNA reads as TGTGCCAGCAGCCCCCGACTAGCGGGAGGGTTAAGGGGAAACACCGGGGAGCTGTTTTTT. Protein product: CASSPRLAGGLRGNTGELFF.

The chain carries TRBV7-2 and TRBJ1-2; the D gene is possibly TRBD1 (6 bases). Trimming cost V 5 bases and J 1 base, with 17 bases left between them. Germline lookup yields CDR1 SGHTA and CDR2 FQGNSA. This CDR3 is 16 amino acids long. For the CDR3, the DNA is TGTGCCAGCAGCCCCGCCAGGGCAGGGGTTAACTATGGCTACACCTTC. This translates into CASSPARAGVNYGYTF.

Comment on this clone: Distinct nucleotide sequences in the sample also encode this CDR3. The CDR3 protein is CASSLRYEQYF. The CDR3 nucleotides read TGTGCCAGCAGCCTACGCTACGAGCAGTACTTC. The J gene is TRBJ2-7, the V gene TRBV28; no clear D gene. Germline V gene data show CDR1 as MDHEN and CDR2 as SYDVKM. This CDR3 contains 11 residues. V was clipped by 6 bases and J by 3 bases, with 6 bases between them.

The chain combines TRBV6-4 with TRBJ2-1; TRBD2 agrees at 7 bases. Trimming at V came to 3 bases and at J to 2 bases, leaving 4 bases not matched to a gene. Germline V gene sequence: CDR1 MRHNA, CDR2 SNTAGT. The CDR3 length is 15 residues. CDR3 coding DNA: TGTGCCAGCAGTGAATTCGGACTAGCCTACAATGAGCAGTTCTTC. Amino acids: CASSEFGLAYNEQFF.

V and J are TRBV7-2 and TRBJ2-4; 10 positions agree with TRBD2. Germline lookup yields CDR1 SGHTA and CDR2 FQGNSA. The CDR3 is 17 residues long. Trimming took 2 bases from V and 0 from J; bases not matched to a gene: 4. The CDR3 is CASSLSGLAVAKNIQYF. CDR3 nucleotide sequence: TGTGCCAGCAGCTTATCTGGACTAGCGGTAGCCAAAAACATTCAGTACTTC.

This clone was seen just once. The chain carries TRBV4-1 and TRBJ2-7, with 13 bases lining up with TRBD2. The CDR3 spans 17 residues. Trimming removed 4 bases from V and 0 bases from J; junction bases left unmatched: 6. CDR1 and CDR2 (germline): MGHRA, YSYEKL. This CDR3 is CASSPGTSGKISYEQYF. CDR3 in DNA: TGCGCCAGCAGCCCCGGGACTAGCGGGAAGATCTCCTACGAGCAGTACTTC.

This chain connects TRBV28 to TRBJ2-1; 9 nucleotides agree with TRBD1. V lost 6 bases, J lost 2 bases, and 11 bases stayed unmatched. CDR3 length equals 17 residues. Looked up from germline, CDR1 is MDHEN and CDR2 is SYDVKM. The CDR3 nucleotides are TGTGCCAGCAGCCGGGACAGGGTGAAGAAGGCCTACAATGAGCAGTTCTTC. Residues: CASSRDRVKKAYNEQFF.

The chain uses TRBV7-3 and TRBJ2-7; the match to TRBD1 covers 9 bases. Germline assignment: CDR1 SGHTA and CDR2 FQGTGA. Unmatched junction bases numbered 2, after V lost 2 bases and J lost 0 bases. This CDR3 is 15 amino acids long. CDR3 amino acids: CASSLGTGSSYEQYF. CDR3 coding DNA: TGTGCCAGCAGCTTAGGGACAGGGAGCTCCTACGAGCAGTACTTC.

The chain recombines TRBV5-6 with TRBJ2-2; 8 nucleotides match TRBD2. The CDR3 runs to 16 residues. Germline-derived CDR1 and CDR2 are SGHDT and YYEEEE. Trimming cost V 4 bases and J 5 bases; bases outside gene matches: 10. The CDR3 here is CASSLVGTRLTGELFF. The CDR3 DNA is TGTGCCAGCAGCCTGGTGGGGACTAGACTTACCGGGGAGCTGTTTTTT.

V is TRBV12-3 or TRBV12-4 and J is TRBJ1-2; D is perhaps TRBD1 (5 bases). This CDR3 is built from 12 residues. Trimming pared 6 bases from V and 8 bases from J, leaving 13 bases between. CDR3 sequence: CASRTRVSGYTF. The CDR3 DNA follows: TGTGCCAGCAGGACCAGGGTCAGCGGCTACACCTTC.

V and J are TRBV5-6 and TRBJ1-2; D unclear. This CDR3 has 8 amino acids. Germline CDR1 and CDR2: SGHDT and YYEEEE. V lost 7 bases, J lost 13 bases, and 8 bases lay in between. This CDR3 reads CASEPGTF. In nucleotides, the CDR3 is TGTGCCAGCGAGCCGGGCACCTTC.

CDR3 DNA sequence: TGTGCCAGCAAGGCGGGAGATAACACCGGGGAGCTGTTTTTT. Its protein product is CASKAGDNTGELFF. V gene TRBV28 combines with J gene TRBJ2-2, with 7 bases that match TRBD2. The CDR3 extends over 14 amino acids. V was clipped by 7 bases and J by 2 bases; unmatched bases: 4. Germline V lookup: CDR1 MDHEN, CDR2 SYDVKM.

As regards this clone: One end of the junction fails to match germline, which may point to a read error. The rearrangement links TRBV11-2 to TRBJ2-7; 10 bases fit TRBD2. Germline CDR1 and CDR2: SGHAT and FQNNGV. The CDR3 sequence is 14 residues long. As DNA, the CDR3 is TGTGCCAGCAGCCGCGCCACAAGTCGGGGACTAGCGAACTTC. Translating gives CASSRATSRGLANF.

The J gene is TRBJ2-7, the V gene TRBV7-2; TRBD2 might be the D (5 bases). Per the germline V gene, CDR1 is SGHTA and CDR2 is FQGNSA. The CDR3 has 15 amino acids. V lost 3 bases, J lost 2 bases, and 14 bases lay in between. For the CDR3, the DNA is TGTGCCAGCAGCTTTAGCGCCCTGGGGACCTACGAGCAGTACTTC. This encodes CASSFSALGTYEQYF.